This T cell receptor (beta chain) was captured in a study of T-cell reconstitution after alpha-beta-depleted transplantation in children. Preparing the TCRbeta library involved the use of unique molecular identifiers. TCRdb independently ran MiXCR on the PCR reads; one entry per CDR3 protein. The table shows hundreds of thousands of distinct CDR3 sequences, with roughly 15% occurring only once. This clonotype was seen more than once but under ten times. Its target is not known. Study-wide results and caveats: Reports say that about two months after transplant, the alpha-beta T cells came out of several hundred graft clones that had expanded.

The ends were cut back, 5 bases at V and 5 bases at J, with 12 bases in the middle. Germline-derived CDR1 and CDR2 are SEHNR and FQNEAQ (reference sequence). The CDR3 sequence is 13 residues long. This clonotype originated in a male patient between 2 and 10 years old who had a stem cell transplant for acute lymphoblastic leukemia, so the T cells may come from the graft donor. Sequenced here: PBMCs, mostly from graft donor cells, sampled 360 days after TCRalphabeta/CD19-depleted stem cell transplant. The chain recombines TRBV7-9 with TRBJ2-5; D remains ambiguous. In nucleotides, the CDR3 is TGTGCCAGCAGCCCCGCGAGTGGGGAGACCCAGTACTTC. Amino acids: CASSPASGETQYF.